The clone carrying this TCR beta chain has just a few counts. The target antigen is unknown. Repertoires were generated with immunoSEQ multiplex PCR, while TCRdb's copy carries only in-frame clones and drops some. The sample comprises around 30,000 clones, 70% to 85% of which are singletons, and about 2.2% rests with the top ten. The sample is drawn from a study of Tregs in tolerant kidney transplant recipients. The TCR sequence derives from a human donor in good health. The specimen was Tregs from blood cultured with allogeneic cells.

CDR3 protein: CASSRTRDSTDTQYF. DNA for the CDR3: TGTGCCAGCAGTCGAACTCGGGATAGCACAGATACGCAGTATTTT. The V call is TRBV2, the J call TRBJ2-3, with D perhaps matching TRBD2 (5 bases). The CDR3 consists of 15 residues. The ends were cut back, 5 bases at V and 0 bases at J, with 12 bases in the middle. CDR1 is SNHLY and CDR2 is FYNNEI in the germline V gene.